The rows below give T cell receptor beta chains drawn from one sample of a study of T cells in localized non-small cell lung cancer. Some clones are missing from TCRdb's copy, which holds only in-frame ones; the method was immunoSEQ multiplex PCR. The data hold just under 20,000 clones, with 89% observed a single time. The material was peripheral blood, obtained before any cancer treatment. Every receptor here comes from a man aged 40 to 69 with stage I lung adenocarcinoma. Each CDR3 is given with its conserved first and last residue. A D gene is named only where the DNA matches it firmly. Size is stated for part of the rows, as once, few or many counts, or as a class when the clone is expanded.

V,size,length,J,D,DNA,CDR3
TRBV5-6,NA,15,TRBJ2-7,TRBD1,TGTGCCAGCAGCCCCGGACAGGGGTTCGCCTACGAGCAGTACTTC,CASSPGQGFAYEQYF
TRBV2,NA,12,TRBJ1-1,NA,TGTGCCAGCGCCCGGATGGGGGGTGAAGCTTTCTTT,CASARMGGEAFF
TRBV28,NA,15,TRBJ2-1,NA,TGTGCCAGCAGTACCGGGGGGCGGGGGTCAGTGGAGCAGTTCTTC,CASSTGGRGSVEQFF
TRBV18,NA,14,TRBJ2-7,NA,TGTGCCAGCTCACCGGGATCAGAGAGCTACGAGCAGTACTTC,CASSPGSESYEQYF
TRBV6-1,NA,12,TRBJ1-1,NA,TGTGCCAGCAGCCCGAACGTCGAGGCGGCTTTCTTT,CASSPNVEAAFF
TRBV6-5,NA,13,TRBJ2-7,NA,TGTGCCAGCACCTCGAACAGCCCCTACGAGCAGTACTTC,CASTSNSPYEQYF
TRBV6-1,NA,13,TRBJ2-7,NA,TGTGCCAGCAGTAACAGGGAGTCCTACGAGCAGTACTTC,CASSNRESYEQYF
TRBV30,few,14,TRBJ1-5,NA,TGTGCCTGGAGTAAGGGGGGGAGCAATCAGCCCCAGCATTTT,CAWSKGGSNQPQHF
TRBV5-8,NA,14,TRBJ2-3,NA,TGTGCCAGCAGCCCTAGGGAATCGGCAGATACGCAGTATTTT,CASSPRESADTQYF
TRBV7-6,NA,14,TRBJ1-1,NA,TGTGCCAGCAGCCCAGAGGAGGGAATTACTGAAGCTTTCTTT,CASSPEEGITEAFF
TRBV6-1,NA,14,TRBJ2-2,TRBD1,TGTGCCAGCAGTCGGACAGGGACCACCGGGGAGCTGTTTTTT,CASSRTGTTGELFF
TRBV9,NA,15,TRBJ2-1,NA,TGTGCCAGCAGCGGTACCGGGACTCCCTACAATGAGCAGTTCTTC,CASSGTGTPYNEQFF
TRBV1,NA,19,TRBJ2-7,NA,TGCACCAGCAGCCAAGGAATGGTCTATCAGGGGGGGAGCTCCTACGAGCAGTACTTC,CTSSQGMVYQGGSSYEQYF
TRBV27,once,14,TRBJ1-4,NA,TGTGCCAGCAGTCCTCGGACAGCTAATGAAAAACTGTTTTTT,CASSPRTANEKLFF
TRBV19,NA,15,TRBJ2-6,NA,TGTGCCAGTAGTGAGGGAGGTACCGGGGCCAACGTCCTGACTTTC,CASSEGGTGANVLTF
TRBV2,NA,15,TRBJ2-1,NA,TGTGCCAGCAGTCCAGGACCCTCGGGGGTGAATGAGCAGTTCTTC,CASSPGPSGVNEQFF
TRBV30,NA,13,TRBJ2-5,NA,TGTGCCTGGAGTACAACAGTTAAAGAGACCCAGTACTTC,CAWSTTVKETQYF
TRBV6-5,once,12,TRBJ2-7,NA,TGTGCCAGCAGTCCCTCTGGGTCGGGGTTGTACTTC,CASSPSGSGLYF
TRBV19,NA,14,TRBJ1-5,TRBD1,TGTGCCAGTGCGACAGGGGCTGGCAATCAGCCCCAGCATTTT,CASATGAGNQPQHF
TRBV19,NA,16,TRBJ2-1,NA,TGTGCCAGTAGGAGGGACGGACCGAGCTCCTACAATGAGCAGTTCTTC,CASRRDGPSSYNEQFF
TRBV28,NA,16,TRBJ2-5,TRBD1,TGTGCCAGCAGTCCATCCGGGACAGGGGGCGAGGAGACCCAGTACTTC,CASSPSGTGGEETQYF
TRBV9,NA,11,TRBJ1-1,TRBD1,TGTGCCAGCAGCGGGACAGGGGAAGCTTTCTTT,CASSGTGEAFF
TRBV5-4,NA,15,TRBJ2-1,TRBD1,TGTGCCAGCAGCTTGACAGGGGGCTCTGCCAATGAGCAGTTCTTC,CASSLTGGSANEQFF
TRBV7-2,NA,14,TRBJ2-7,TRBD1,TGTGCCAGCAGCCGGGACAGCCGTACCTACGAGCAGTACTTC,CASSRDSRTYEQYF
TRBV6-1,NA,14,TRBJ2-7,NA,TGTGCCAGCAGTAACCCGGGACCCTATTACGAGCAGTACTTC,CASSNPGPYYEQYF
TRBV27,NA,18,TRBJ2-2,NA,TGTGCCAGCATGACGGCGTCGAGGAGTAGCGTTCACACCGGGGAGCTGTTTTTT,CASMTASRSSVHTGELFF
TRBV4-2,NA,17,TRBJ2-3,NA,TGTGCCAGCAGCCTGGACTACCAAGTCACTAGCACAGATACGCAGTATTTT,CASSLDYQVTSTDTQYF